This TCR beta chain was retrieved from a study of blood T cell repertoires in COVID-19. Deletions cut 0 bases from V and 0 bases from J, with 9 bases between. Looked up from germline, CDR1 is MGHRA and CDR2 is YSYEKL. There are 16 residues in the CDR3. Some clones are missing from TCRdb's copy, which holds only in-frame ones; the method was immunoSEQ multiplex PCR. Here the sample spans about 200,000 clones, around nine tenths being singletons. The chain combines TRBV4-1 with TRBJ1-3; no clear D gene. The material sequenced was peripheral blood. The receptor was derived from a man aged 50 to 59 with COVID-19, enrolled during active disease. The CDR3 sequence: CASSQEFTDSGNTIYF. The CDR3 DNA reads as TGCGCCAGCAGCCAAGAATTTACAGACTCTGGAAACACCATATATTTT.